This TCR beta chain was found in a study of blood T cell repertoires in COVID-19. Study background: Sources were T cells, B-cell-depleted T cells, or PBMCs; the material itself was cDNA or gDNA.

Looked up from germline, CDR1 is LGHDT and CDR2 is YNNKEL (reference sequence). The ends lost 4 bases at V and 4 bases at J; junction bases unmatched: 6. The CDR3 covers 16 residues. Authors' processing steps: Scientists estimated how many nucleated cells there were by amplifying reference gene primers. This table comes from immunoSEQ multiplex PCR, and its TCRdb copy is limited to in-frame clones, with some not included. V and J calls and clone size come straight from that table; D and trimming were deduced from the DNA. The sample yields under 150,000 clones, around 83% seen once. Sequenced input: PBMCs or T cells enriched from blood (not recorded which). The chain uses TRBV3-1 (or the pseudogene TRBV3-2) and TRBJ2-2; 10 bases are a match to TRBD2. The clonotype was recovered from a man under 40 who had recovered from COVID-19. The CDR3 spells CASSPASGGATGELFF. Written as DNA, the CDR3 is TGTGCCAGCAGCCCTGCTAGCGGGGGCGCCACCGGGGAGCTGTTTTTT.